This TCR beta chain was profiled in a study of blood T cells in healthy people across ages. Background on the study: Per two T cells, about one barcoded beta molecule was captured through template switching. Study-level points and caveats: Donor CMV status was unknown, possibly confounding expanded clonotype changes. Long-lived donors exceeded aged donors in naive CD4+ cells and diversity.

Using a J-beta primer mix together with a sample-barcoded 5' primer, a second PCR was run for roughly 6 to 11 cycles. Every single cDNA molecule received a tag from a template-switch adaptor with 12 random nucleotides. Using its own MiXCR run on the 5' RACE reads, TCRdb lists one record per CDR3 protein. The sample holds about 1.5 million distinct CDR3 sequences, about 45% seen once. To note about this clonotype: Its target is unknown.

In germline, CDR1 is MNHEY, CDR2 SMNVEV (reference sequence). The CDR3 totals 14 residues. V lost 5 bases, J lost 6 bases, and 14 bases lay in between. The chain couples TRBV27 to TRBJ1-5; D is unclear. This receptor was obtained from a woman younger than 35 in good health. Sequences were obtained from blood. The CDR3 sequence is CASSQRRPGQPQHF. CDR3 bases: TGTGCCAGCAGTCAAAGGCGGCCCGGTCAGCCCCAGCATTTT.